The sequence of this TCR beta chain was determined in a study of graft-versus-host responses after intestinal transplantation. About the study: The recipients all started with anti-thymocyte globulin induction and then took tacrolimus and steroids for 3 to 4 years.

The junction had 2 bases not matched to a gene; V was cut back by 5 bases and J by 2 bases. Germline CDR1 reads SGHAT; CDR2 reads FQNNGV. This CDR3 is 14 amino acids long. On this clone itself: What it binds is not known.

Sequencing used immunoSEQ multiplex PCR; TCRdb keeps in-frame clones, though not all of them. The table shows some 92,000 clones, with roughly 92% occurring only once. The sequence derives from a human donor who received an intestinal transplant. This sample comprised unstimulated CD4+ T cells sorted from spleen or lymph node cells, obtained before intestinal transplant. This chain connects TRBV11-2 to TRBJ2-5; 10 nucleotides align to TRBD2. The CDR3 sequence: CASSPTSGQETQYF. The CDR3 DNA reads TGTGCCAGCAGCCCGACTAGCGGGCAAGAGACCCAGTACTTC.